This T cell receptor beta chain was sequenced in a study of cytomegalovirus exposure and HLA in healthy donors. Study-wide results and limits: Researchers counted about 150 TCR beta chains as cytomegalovirus-associated.

Concerning this clone itself: Its cognate antigen is unknown.

PCR used 60 Vbeta primers and 13 Jbeta primers. TCRdb keeps only in-frame clones here, not all; method: immunoSEQ multiplex PCR. This repertoire includes some 150,000 clones. CDR3 size: 13 residues. The J segment lost 3 bases and the V segment lost 2 bases, leaving 0 bases of the junction unmatched. In germline, CDR1 is SGHRS, CDR2 YFSETQ. What was sequenced was PBMCs. The clonotype comes from a woman aged 18-30 years in good health and CMV-seropositive. This chain links TRBV5-1 with TRBJ2-3; 7 positions agree with TRBD1. The CDR3 protein is CASSLQGTDTQYF. The CDR3, as DNA: TGCGCCAGCAGCTTACAGGGGACAGATACGCAGTATTTT.